This is a list of T cell receptor beta chains from one sample in a study of blood T cell repertoires in COVID-19. Sequencing was performed with immunoSEQ multiplex PCR; in TCRdb, only in-frame clones are kept and a portion is missing. This sample has fewer than 350,000 clones, with roughly 91% found just once. The material sequenced was PBMCs or T cells enriched from blood (not recorded which). The receptors originated from a woman in her thirties or forties with acute COVID-19. Both conserved end residues are trimmed from each CDR3.

V	J	CDR3
TRBV5-1	TRBJ2-3	ASTRAPGTSGGSTDTQY
TRBV5-6	TRBJ2-1	ASSLVDSGNNNEQF
TRBV19	TRBJ1-2	ASQGPTGDANYGYT
TRBV15	TRBJ2-7	ATSSYGPSYEQY
TRBV24-1	TRBJ2-1	ATSAHRGKAGVLDNEQF
TRBV6-5	TRBJ1-4	ASSPGGQGNEKLF
TRBV11-2	TRBJ1-2	ASRSYRDRASYGYT
TRBV11-3	TRBJ2-7	ASSKAGGRTRQY
TRBV5-1	TRBJ2-1	ASSAGTVSPEQF
TRBV6-6	TRBJ1-4	ASSTQTGGREKLF
TRBV24-1	TRBJ2-1	ATSSGQLTYNEQF
TRBV5-6	TRBJ1-2	ASSLGRGRSQGGDYGYT
TRBV27	TRBJ2-7	ASRAGGSHEQY
TRBV24-1	TRBJ2-5	ATRPAGGAETQY
TRBV3-1/TRBV3-2	TRBJ2-2	ASSQGPGQGNLANTGELF
TRBV11-2	TRBJ2-2	ASSGRRGGAHTGELF
TRBV24-1	TRBJ2-3	ATSDLTSRPQY
TRBV2	TRBJ2-3	ASRLQRTDTQY
TRBV2	TRBJ2-2	ASSVGQGGTGELF
TRBV7-2	TRBJ2-3	ASSLWSGTDTQY
TRBV7-9	TRBJ1-1	ASSFEAANAF
TRBV5-4	TRBJ1-2	ASGQGNYGYT
TRBV4-1	TRBJ2-3	ASSQEPGYTDTQY
TRBV7-9	TRBJ1-1	ASSIDTGARAF
TRBV30	TRBJ1-5	AWSAEGIGNQPQH
TRBV7-2	TRBJ1-5	ASSPTGGVSWQPQH
TRBV5-4	TRBJ1-2	ASSLYFTTTRYGYT
TRBV6-5	TRBJ2-1	ASRSKGDEQF
TRBV7-3	TRBJ2-1	ASSHSGGATNEQF
TRBV9	TRBJ1-6	ASSGQAGQNSPLH
TRBV18	TRBJ2-1	ASSPRSSGGPYNEQF
TRBV19	TRBJ2-1	ASIPGTSGGVQF
TRBV11-2	TRBJ2-5	ASRPTSGVRRTQY
TRBV4-1	TRBJ1-2	ASSQGAGVDYGYT
TRBV11-2	TRBJ2-1	ASSHIRTSGSTRHEQF
TRBV19	TRBJ1-1	ASSITQGSMNTEAF
TRBV7-2	TRBJ1-3	ASSPLPGNTIY
TRBV3-1/TRBV3-2	TRBJ2-3	ASSKTSGGLTDTQY
TRBV5-6	TRBJ2-5	ASSLDRDGETQY
TRBV2	TRBJ1-4	ASSLQGGNEKLF
TRBV18	TRBJ2-6	ASSPLSGANVLT
TRBV14	TRBJ2-7	ASSGHTTYEQY